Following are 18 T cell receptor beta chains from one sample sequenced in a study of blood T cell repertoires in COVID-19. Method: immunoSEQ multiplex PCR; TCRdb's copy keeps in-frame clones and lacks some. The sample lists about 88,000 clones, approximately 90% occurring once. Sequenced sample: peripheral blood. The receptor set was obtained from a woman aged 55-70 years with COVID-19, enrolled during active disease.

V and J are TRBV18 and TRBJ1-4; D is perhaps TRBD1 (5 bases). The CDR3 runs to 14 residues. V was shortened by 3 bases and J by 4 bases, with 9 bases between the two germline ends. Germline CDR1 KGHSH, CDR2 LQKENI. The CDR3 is CASSPGLNNEKLFF. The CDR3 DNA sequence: TGTGCCAGCTCACCGGGACTGAATAATGAAAAACTGTTTTTT.

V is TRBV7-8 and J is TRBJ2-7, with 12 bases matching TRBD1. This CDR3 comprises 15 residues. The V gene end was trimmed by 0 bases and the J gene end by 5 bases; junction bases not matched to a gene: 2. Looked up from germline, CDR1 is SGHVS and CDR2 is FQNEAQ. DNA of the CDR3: TGTGCCAGCAGCTTAGCGGGGGACAGGGGGCACGAGCAGTACTTC. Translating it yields CASSLAGDRGHEQYF.

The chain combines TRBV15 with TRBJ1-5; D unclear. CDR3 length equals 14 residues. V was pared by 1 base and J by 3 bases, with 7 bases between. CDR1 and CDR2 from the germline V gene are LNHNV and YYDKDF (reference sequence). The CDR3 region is CATSRGQSNQPQHF. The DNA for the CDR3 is TGTGCCACCAGCAGAGGGCAGTCCAATCAGCCCCAGCATTTT.

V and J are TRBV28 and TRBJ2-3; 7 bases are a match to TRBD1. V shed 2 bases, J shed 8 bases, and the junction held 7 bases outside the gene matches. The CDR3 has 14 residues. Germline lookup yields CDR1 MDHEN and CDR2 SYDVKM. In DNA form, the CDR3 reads TGTGCCAGCAGTTTAGTTGACAGGGTTGGTACGCAGTATTTT. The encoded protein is CASSLVDRVGTQYF. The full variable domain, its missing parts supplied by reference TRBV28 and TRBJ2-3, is DVKVTQSSRYLVKRTGEKVFLECVQDMDHENMFWYRQDPGLGLRLIYFSYDVKMKEKGDIPEGYSVSREKKERFSLILESASTNQTSMYLCASSLVDRVGTQYFGPGTRLTVL.

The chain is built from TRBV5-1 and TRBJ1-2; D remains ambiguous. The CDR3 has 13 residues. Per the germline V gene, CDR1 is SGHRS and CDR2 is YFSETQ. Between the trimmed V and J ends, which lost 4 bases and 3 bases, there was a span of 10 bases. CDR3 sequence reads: CASSQDGDYGYTF. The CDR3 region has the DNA TGCGCCAGCAGCCAGGACGGGGACTATGGCTACACCTTC.

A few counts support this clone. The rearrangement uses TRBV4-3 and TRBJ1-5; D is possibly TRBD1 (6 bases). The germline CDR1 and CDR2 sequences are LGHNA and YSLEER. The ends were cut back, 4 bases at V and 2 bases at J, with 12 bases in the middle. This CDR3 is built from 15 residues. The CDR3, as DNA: TGCGCCAGCAGCCGTATCTACAGGGGCAATCAGCCCCAGCATTTT. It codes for CASSRIYRGNQPQHF.

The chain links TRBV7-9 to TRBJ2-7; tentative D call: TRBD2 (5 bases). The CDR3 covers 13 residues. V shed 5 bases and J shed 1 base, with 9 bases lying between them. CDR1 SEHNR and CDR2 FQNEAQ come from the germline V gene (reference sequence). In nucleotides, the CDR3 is TGTGCCAGCAGCCGAGCGGTTTCCTACGAGCAGTACTTC. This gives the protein CASSRAVSYEQYF.

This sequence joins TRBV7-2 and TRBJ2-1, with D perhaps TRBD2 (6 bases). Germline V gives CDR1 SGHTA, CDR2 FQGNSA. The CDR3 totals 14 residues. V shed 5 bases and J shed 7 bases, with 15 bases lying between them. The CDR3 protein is CASSTRPGGNEQFF. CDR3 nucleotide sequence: TGTGCCAGCAGCACCAGACCCGGGGGTAATGAGCAGTTCTTC.

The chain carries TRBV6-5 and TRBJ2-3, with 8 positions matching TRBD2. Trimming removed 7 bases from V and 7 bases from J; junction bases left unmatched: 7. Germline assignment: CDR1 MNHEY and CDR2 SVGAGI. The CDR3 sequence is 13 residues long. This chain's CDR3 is CASNPGGANTQYF. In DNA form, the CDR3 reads TGTGCCAGCAACCCCGGGGGGGCGAATACGCAGTATTTT.

The CDR3 sequence: CASSSHRGRGGITEAFF. The CDR3 DNA is TGTGCCAGCAGCTCCCACAGGGGGCGAGGGGGAATCACTGAAGCTTTCTTT. This chain uses TRBV7-3 with TRBJ1-1; 9 bases match TRBD1. The germline V gene encodes CDR1 SGHTA and CDR2 FQGTGA. The CDR3 is 17 amino acids. The ends lost 4 bases at V and 4 bases at J; junction bases unmatched: 13. Combining the CDR3 with reference TRBV7-3 and TRBJ1-1 gives the whole variable domain GAGVSQTPSNKVTEKGKYVELRCDPISGHTALYWYRQSLGQGPEFLIYFQGTGAADDSGLPNDRFFAVRPEGSVSTLKIQRTERGDSAVYLCASSSHRGRGGITEAFFGQGTRLTVV.

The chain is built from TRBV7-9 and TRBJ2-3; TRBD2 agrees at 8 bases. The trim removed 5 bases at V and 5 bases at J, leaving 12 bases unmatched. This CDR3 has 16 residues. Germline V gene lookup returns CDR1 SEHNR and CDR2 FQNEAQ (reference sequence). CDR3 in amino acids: CASSPFSRGDVDTQYF. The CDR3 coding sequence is TGTGCCAGCAGCCCGTTTTCGCGGGGGGATGTAGATACGCAGTATTTT.

This CDR3 is CASNGAGGSQYQETQYF. The DNA of the CDR3 is TGTGCCAGCAACGGAGCGGGGGGGTCCCAGTACCAAGAGACCCAGTACTTC. The chain is built from TRBV9 and TRBJ2-5; 10 bases agree with TRBD2. The germline gives CDR1 SGDLS, CDR2 YYNGEE. The CDR3 loop spans 17 amino acids. V was pared by 6 bases and J by 0 bases, with 11 bases of the junction left unmatched.

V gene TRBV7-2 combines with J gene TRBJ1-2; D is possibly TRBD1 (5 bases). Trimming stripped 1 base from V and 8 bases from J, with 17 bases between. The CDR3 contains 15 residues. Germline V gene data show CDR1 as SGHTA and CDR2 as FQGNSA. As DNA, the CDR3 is TGTGCCAGCAGCTTAGGGACCGGGACTCAGGACGGCTACACCTTC. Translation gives CASSLGTGTQDGYTF. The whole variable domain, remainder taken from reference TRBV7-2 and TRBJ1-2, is GAGVSQSPSNKVTEKGKDVELRCDPISGHTALYWYRQSLGQGLEFLIYFQGNSAPDKSGLPSDRFSAERTGGSVSTLTIQRTQQEDSAVYLCASSLGTGTQDGYTFGSGTRLTVV.

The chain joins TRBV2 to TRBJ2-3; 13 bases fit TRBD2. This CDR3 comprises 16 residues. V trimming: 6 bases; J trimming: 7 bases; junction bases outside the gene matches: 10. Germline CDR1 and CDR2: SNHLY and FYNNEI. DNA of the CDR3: TGTGCCAGCAGCCGAAGGACTAGCGGGGGATGGAATACGCAGTATTTT. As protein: CASSRRTSGGWNTQYF.

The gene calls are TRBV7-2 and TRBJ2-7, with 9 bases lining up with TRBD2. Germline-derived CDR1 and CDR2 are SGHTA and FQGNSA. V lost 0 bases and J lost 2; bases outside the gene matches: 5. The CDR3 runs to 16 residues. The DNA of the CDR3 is TGTGCCAGCAGCTTAGCGGTTGCGGGGGGGCCCTACGAGCAGTACTTC. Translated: CASSLAVAGGPYEQYF.

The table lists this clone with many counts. CDR3 in DNA: TGTGCCAGCAGCGTAGGGGTGACTAGCGGGGGGGCCGAAGGTACGCAGTATTTT. Translating gives CASSVGVTSGGAEGTQYF. The chain recombines TRBV9 with TRBJ2-3, with 14 nucleotides matching TRBD2. V was pared by 0 bases and J by 8 bases, with 11 bases of the junction left unmatched. The CDR3 length is 18 residues. Germline CDR1 is SGDLS and CDR2 is YYNGEE. Full variable domain (rest looked up from reference TRBV9 and TRBJ2-3): DSGVTQTPKHLITATGQRVTLRCSPRSGDLSVYWYQQSLDQGLQFLIQYYNGEERAKGNILERFSAQQFPDLHSELNLSSLELGDSALYFCASSVGVTSGGAEGTQYFGPGTRLTVL.

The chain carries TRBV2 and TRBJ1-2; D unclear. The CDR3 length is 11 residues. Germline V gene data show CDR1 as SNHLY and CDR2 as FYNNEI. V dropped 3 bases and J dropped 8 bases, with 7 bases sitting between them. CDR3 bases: TGTGCCAGCAGTGAGTGGGCCGGCTACACCTTC. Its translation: CASSEWAGYTF.

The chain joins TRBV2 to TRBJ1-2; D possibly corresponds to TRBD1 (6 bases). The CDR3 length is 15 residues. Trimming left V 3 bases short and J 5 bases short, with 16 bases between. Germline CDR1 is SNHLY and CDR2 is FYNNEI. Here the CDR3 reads CASSENTGTRYGYTF. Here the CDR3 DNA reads TGTGCCAGCAGTGAGAATACCGGGACACGATATGGCTACACCTTC.